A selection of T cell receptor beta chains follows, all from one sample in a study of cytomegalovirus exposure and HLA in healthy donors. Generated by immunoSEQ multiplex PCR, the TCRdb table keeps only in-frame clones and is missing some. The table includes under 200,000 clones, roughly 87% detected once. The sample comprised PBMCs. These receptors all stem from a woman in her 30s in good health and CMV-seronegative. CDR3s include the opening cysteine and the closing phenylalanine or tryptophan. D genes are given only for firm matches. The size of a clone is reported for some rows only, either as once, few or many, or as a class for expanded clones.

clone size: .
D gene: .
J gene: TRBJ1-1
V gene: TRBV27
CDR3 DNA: TGTGCCAGCAGTAGACAGGCTTACACTGAAGCTTTCTTT
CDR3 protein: CASSRQAYTEAFF

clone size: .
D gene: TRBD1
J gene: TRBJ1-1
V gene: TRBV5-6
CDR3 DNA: TGTGCCAGCAGCTTGTACAGGGGAATGAGCACTGAAGCTTTCTTT
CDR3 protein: CASSLYRGMSTEAFF

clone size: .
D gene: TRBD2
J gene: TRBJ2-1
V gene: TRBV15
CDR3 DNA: TGTGCCACCAGCAGAGATGGGGCTAGCGGGAGGGTCTCCTACAATGAGCAGTTCTTC
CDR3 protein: CATSRDGASGRVSYNEQFF

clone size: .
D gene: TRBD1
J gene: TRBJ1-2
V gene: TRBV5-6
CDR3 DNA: TGTGCCAGCAGGTTACAGGGGATTGGCGGCTACACCTTC
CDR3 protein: CASRLQGIGGYTF

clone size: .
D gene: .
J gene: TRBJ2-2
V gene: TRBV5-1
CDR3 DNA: TGCGCCAGCGAGGAGGGCGTGAGAACCGGGGAGCTGTTTTTT
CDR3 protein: CASEEGVRTGELFF

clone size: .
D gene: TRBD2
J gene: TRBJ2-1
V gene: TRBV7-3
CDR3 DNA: TGTGCCAGCAGCAACATAGCGGGAGAGGACAATGAGCAGTTCTTC
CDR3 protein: CASSNIAGEDNEQFF

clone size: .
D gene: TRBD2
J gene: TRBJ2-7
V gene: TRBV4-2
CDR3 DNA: TGTGCCAGCAGCCCACCGGGACTAGCGGTCTACGAGCAGTACTTC
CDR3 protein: CASSPPGLAVYEQYF

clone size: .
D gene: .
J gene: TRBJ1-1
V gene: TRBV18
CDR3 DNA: TGTGCCAGCTCACCGCGGGGCCCTGAAGCTTTCTTT
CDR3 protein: CASSPRGPEAFF

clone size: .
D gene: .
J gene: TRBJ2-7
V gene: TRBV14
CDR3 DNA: TGTGCCAGCAGCCAAAAAAGCGGGTCCCTAAGTGGCGAGCAGTACTTC
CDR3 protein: CASSQKSGSLSGEQYF

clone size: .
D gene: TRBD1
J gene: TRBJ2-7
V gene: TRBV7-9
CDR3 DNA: TGTGCCAGCAGCCCTGGGACAGGGACCGACTTGGGCGAGCAGTACTTC
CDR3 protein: CASSPGTGTDLGEQYF

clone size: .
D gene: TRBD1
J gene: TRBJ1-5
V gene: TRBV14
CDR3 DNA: TGTGCCAGCAGCCCCACGCCCGGGACAGGGGAATTCGGGGTTAGCAATCAGCCCCAGCATTTT
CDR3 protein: CASSPTPGTGEFGVSNQPQHF

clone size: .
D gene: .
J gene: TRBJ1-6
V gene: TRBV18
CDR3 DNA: TGTGCCAGCTCACCACCGCGCGGGCGCTTCGATAATTCACCCCTCCACTTT
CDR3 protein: CASSPPRGRFDNSPLHF

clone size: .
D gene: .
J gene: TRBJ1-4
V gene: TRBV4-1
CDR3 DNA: TGCGCCAGCAGCCAAGATGGCGAAAAACTGTTTTTT
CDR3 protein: CASSQDGEKLFF

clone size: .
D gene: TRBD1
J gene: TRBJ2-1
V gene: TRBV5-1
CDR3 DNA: TGCGCCAGCAGCCGCCTTCAGGGGGACAATGAGCAGTTCTTC
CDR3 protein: CASSRLQGDNEQFF

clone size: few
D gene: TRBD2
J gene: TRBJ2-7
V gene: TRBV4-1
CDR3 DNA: TGCGCCAGCAGCCAAGATAGCGGGGGGGAGGCCTACGAGCAGTACTTC
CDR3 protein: CASSQDSGGEAYEQYF

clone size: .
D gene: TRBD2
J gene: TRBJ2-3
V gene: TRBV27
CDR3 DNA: TGTGCCAGCAGGAATAGCGGGGCAGATACGCAGTATTTT
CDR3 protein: CASRNSGADTQYF

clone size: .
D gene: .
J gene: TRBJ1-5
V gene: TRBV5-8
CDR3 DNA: TGTGCCAGCAGCTCATATGGACAGCACAATCAGCCCCAGCATTTT
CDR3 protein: CASSSYGQHNQPQHF

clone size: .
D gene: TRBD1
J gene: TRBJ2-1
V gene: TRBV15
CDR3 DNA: TGTGCCACCAGCAGAGATTCCCGGGACAGCTCCTACAATGAGCAGTTCTTC
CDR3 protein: CATSRDSRDSSYNEQFF

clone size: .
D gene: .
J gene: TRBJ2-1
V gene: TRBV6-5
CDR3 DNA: TGTGCCAGCAGTTACTCACCAGGGGTCGGCAATGAGCAGTTCTTC
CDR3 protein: CASSYSPGVGNEQFF

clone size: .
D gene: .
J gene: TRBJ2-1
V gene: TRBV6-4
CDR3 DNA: TGTGCCAGCAGCTCTTCGGACTCCAGCCATGAGCAGTTCTTC
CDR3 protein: CASSSSDSSHEQFF

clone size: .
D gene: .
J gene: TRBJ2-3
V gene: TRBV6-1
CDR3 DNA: TGTGCCAGCAGTGAAGCCCTCGATACGCAGTATTTT
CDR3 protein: CASSEALDTQYF

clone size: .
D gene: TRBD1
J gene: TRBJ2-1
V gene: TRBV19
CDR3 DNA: TGTGCCAGCACCCCCCGAACGACAGGGCGCTCCTACAATGAGCAGTTCTTC
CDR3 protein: CASTPRTTGRSYNEQFF

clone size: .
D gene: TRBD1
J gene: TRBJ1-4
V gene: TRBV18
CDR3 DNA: TGTGCCAGCTCACCGAACCCCGGGACAGCTCCTGAAAAACTGTTTTTT
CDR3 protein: CASSPNPGTAPEKLFF

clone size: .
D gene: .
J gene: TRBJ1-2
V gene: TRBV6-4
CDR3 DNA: TGTGCCAGCAGTGCCTCGGGTACGACAGGCCTCTATGGCTACACCTTC
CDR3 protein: CASSASGTTGLYGYTF

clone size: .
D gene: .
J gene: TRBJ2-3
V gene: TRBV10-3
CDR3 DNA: TGTGCCATCAGTGCCGGAGCGGAACTTTCCACAGATACGCAGTATTTT
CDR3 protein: CAISAGAELSTDTQYF

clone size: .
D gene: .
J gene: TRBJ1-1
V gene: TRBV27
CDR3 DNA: TGTGCCAGCAGTTTATCGCGGGACACTGAAGCTTTCTTT
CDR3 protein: CASSLSRDTEAFF

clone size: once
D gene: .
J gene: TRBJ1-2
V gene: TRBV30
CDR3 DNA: TGTGCCTGGAGTGTACAGTTAGTCTATGGCTACACCTTC
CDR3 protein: CAWSVQLVYGYTF

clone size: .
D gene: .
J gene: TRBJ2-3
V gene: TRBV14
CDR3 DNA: TGTGCCAGCAGCCGTAGGACAGGACTAAGCACAGATACGCAGTATTTT
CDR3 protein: CASSRRTGLSTDTQYF

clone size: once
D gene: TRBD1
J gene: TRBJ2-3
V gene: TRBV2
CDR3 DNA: TGTGCCAGCAGACAGGGGTCAGATACGCAGTATTTT
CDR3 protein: CASRQGSDTQYF

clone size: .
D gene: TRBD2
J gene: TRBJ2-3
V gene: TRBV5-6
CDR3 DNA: TGTGCCAGCAGCTTGTATGTTAGCGGGAAGGGAGATACGCAGTATTTT
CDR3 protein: CASSLYVSGKGDTQYF

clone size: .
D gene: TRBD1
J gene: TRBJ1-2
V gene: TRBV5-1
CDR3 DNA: TGCGCCAGCAGTCGGGACAGGGCTAACTATGGCTACACCTTC
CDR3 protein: CASSRDRANYGYTF

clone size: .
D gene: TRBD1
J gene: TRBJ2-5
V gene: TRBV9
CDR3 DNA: TGTGCCAGCGGTAGTTTGGACAGGGGGGACATACTGGCCCAGTACTTC
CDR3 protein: CASGSLDRGDILAQYF

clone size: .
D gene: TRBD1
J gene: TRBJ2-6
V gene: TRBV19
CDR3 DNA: TGTGCCAGTAGTATCATCCAGGGGGCTGGGGCCAACGTCCTGACTTTC
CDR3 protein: CASSIIQGAGANVLTF

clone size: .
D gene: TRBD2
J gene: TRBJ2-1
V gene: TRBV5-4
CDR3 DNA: TGTGCCAGCAGCTTAGGACTAGCGGGAGGGCCAGGCAATGAGCAGTTCTTC
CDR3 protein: CASSLGLAGGPGNEQFF

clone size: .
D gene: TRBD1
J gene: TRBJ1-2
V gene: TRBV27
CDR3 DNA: TGTGCCAGCAGTCGTCCGGGACAGGGCTGGAATGGCTACACCTTC
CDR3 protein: CASSRPGQGWNGYTF

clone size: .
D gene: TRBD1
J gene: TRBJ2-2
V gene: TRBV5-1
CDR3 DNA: TGCGCCAGCAGCTTTTTGGGACAGGGGAACACCGGGGAGCTGTTTTTT
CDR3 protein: CASSFLGQGNTGELFF

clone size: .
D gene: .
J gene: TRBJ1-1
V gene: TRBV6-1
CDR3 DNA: TGTGCCAGCAGTTCCCGGGGTGGCACTGAAGCTTTCTTT
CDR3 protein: CASSSRGGTEAFF

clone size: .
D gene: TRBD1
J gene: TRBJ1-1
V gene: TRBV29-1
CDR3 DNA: TGCAGCGCTTTTCCCGGACAGGCCGAAGCTTTCTTT
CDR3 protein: CSAFPGQAEAFF

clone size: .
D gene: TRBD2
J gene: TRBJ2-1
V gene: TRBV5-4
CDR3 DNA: TGTGCCAGCAGCTTGGGGGGAGCGGGAGGTTACAATGAGCAGTTCTTC
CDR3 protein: CASSLGGAGGYNEQFF

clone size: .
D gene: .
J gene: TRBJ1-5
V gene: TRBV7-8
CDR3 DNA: TGTGCCAGCAGCTTTCAGGGATTGGGCTTCTACCAGCCCCAGCATTTT
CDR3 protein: CASSFQGLGFYQPQHF

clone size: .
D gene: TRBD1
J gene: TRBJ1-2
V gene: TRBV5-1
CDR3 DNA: TGCGCCAGCAGCAACAGGGGGCTCTATGGCTACACCTTC
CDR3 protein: CASSNRGLYGYTF

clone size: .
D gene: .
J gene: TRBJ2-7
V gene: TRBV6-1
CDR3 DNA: TGTGCCAGCAGTGAGGGCCGGTCCTACGAGCAGTACTTC
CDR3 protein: CASSEGRSYEQYF

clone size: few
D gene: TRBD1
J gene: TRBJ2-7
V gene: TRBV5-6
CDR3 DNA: TGTGCCAGCAGCGCCCTACAGGGGGTCTACGAGCAGTACTTC
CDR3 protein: CASSALQGVYEQYF

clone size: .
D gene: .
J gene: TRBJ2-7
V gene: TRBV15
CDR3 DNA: TGTGCCGCCAGCAGAGGCGGCGGGACCTACGAGCAGTACTTC
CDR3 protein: CAASRGGGTYEQYF

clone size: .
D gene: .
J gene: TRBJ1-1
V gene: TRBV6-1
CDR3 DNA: TGTGCCAGCAGTGAAGGGGGTCAGGGCCACACTGAAGCTTTCTTT
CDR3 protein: CASSEGGQGHTEAFF

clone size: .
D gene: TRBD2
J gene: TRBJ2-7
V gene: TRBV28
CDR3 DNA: TGTGCCAGCAGCTTGCGGGGGGGAGCCCCCTCCGAGCAGTACTTC
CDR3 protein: CASSLRGGAPSEQYF

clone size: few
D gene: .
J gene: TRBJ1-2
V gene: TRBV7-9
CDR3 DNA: TGTGCCAGCAGCCGGGGAGGGAACTATGGCTACACCTTC
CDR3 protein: CASSRGGNYGYTF

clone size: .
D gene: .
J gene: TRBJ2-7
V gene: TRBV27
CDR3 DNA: TGTGCCAGCAGCCCAGGAATCTCCGAGCAGTACTTC
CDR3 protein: CASSPGISEQYF

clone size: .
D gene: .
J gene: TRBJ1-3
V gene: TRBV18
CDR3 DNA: TGTGCCAGCTCCCTTGGGACACTGGACAACACCATATATTTT
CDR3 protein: CASSLGTLDNTIYF

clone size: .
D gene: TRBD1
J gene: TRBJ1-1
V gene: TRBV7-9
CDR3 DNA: TGTGCCAGCAGCTTAGCGACAGGGGGGAAGAGCACTGAAGCTTTCTTT
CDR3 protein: CASSLATGGKSTEAFF

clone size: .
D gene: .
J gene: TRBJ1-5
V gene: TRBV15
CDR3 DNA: TGTGCCACCAGCACTACCGGCGGGTTGTCAGGTCAGCCCCAGCATTTT
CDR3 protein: CATSTTGGLSGQPQHF

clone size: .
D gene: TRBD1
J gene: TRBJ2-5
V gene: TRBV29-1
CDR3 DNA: TGCAGCGCAGGACAGGGTCCTGGTAGGCAGTACTTC
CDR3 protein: CSAGQGPGRQYF

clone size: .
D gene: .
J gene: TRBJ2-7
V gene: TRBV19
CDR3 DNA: TGTGCCAGTAGTATTGCGGTAGCCTCCTACGAGCAGTACTTC
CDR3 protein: CASSIAVASYEQYF

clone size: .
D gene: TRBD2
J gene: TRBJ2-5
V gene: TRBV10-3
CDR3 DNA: TGTGCCATCAGAGCTAGCGGGGGGGATCTGGAGACCCAGTACTTC
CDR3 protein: CAIRASGGDLETQYF